The rows below give T cell receptor beta chains drawn from one sample of a study of glioma-infiltrating T cells after dendritic cell vaccination. Generated by immunoSEQ multiplex PCR, the TCRdb table keeps only in-frame clones and is missing some. The data contain 950 to 1,500 clones, 80% to 90% of them singletons. Here the sequenced sample was tumor tissue, taken before dendritic cell vaccination. The receptor source for this set is a human donor with glioblastoma. The CDR3 runs from the conserved cysteine through the conserved F or W.

v_call	cdr3_aa
TRBV30	CAWSRGVGPGGISSNQPQHF
TRBV5-6	CASSLGAGPAKETQYF
TRBV6-5	CASSYHFGTNTEAFF
TRBV10-3	CAISAGQGAVYGYTF
TRBV7-2	CASSKTSGRARGTDTQYF
TRBV25-1	CASSGLPPSGRGPYEQYF
TRBV7-3	CASSPSGSGEQFF
TRBV11-1	CASSLGWRSISNQPQHF
TRBV5-1	CASRAGNTIYF
TRBV7-9	CASSSEREALEQYF
TRBV6-6	CASSNAAGQQETQYF
TRBV21-1	CASSNDLADPYEQYF
TRBV5-4	CASSLGPGRSYNEQFF
TRBV29-1	CSVAQSQETQYF
TRBV7-9	CASSLASVGTGVKYF
TRBV29-1	CSVGTGETQYF
TRBV7-2	CASSLGTGQPQHF
TRBV7-3	CASSDAGGTQYF
TRBV27	CASSLTGLGTEAFF
TRBV7-2	CARTNTGELFF
TRBV9	CASSASSRMGYEQYF
TRBV4-3	CASSQTGNTEAFF
TRBV9	CASARGQGYGYTF
TRBV4-3	CASSQNRGDYGYTF
TRBV4-3	CASSPGDRGFSEAFF
TRBV6-5	CASSTTGTGIYEQYF
TRBV6-5	CASRRTGIFNSPLHF
TRBV7-2	CASSLVGTSSYNEQFF
TRBV4-3	CASSQDVPRAAGGGNEQFF
TRBV5-1	CASSFLGGSSYEQYF
TRBV28	CASSLAGLAGNYEQYF
TRBV9	CASSVDLSGRYEQYF
TRBV4-1	CASSQVLRGEQYF
TRBV4-1	CASSQADRVGSQPQHF
TRBV29-1	CSVRGGVSSGSMYEQYF
TRBV27	CASSSGTGGPYTQYF
TRBV30	CAWSNDRLSSYNEQFF
TRBV9	CASSVEAQDHSPLHF
TRBV4-3	CASSPGTGSYEQYF
TRBV27	CASSPTGLGSEAFF
TRBV4-3	CASSQDLLERESDEQYF
TRBV5-1	CASSNRDSYGYTF
TRBV6-5	CASSDGVGNGYTF
TRBV14	CASSPAAPGLAVETQYF
TRBV13	CASSLRGAWSSGANVLTF
TRBV29-1	CSVGGGMNTEAFF
TRBV19	CASSIVGDRWDNEQFF
TRBV27	CASSLWGYSNQPQHF
TRBV5-4	CASSPGTTYEQYF
TRBV10-2	CASSESAVVVGNQPQHF
TRBV29-1	CSVVIGLGRHYGYTF
TRBV18	CASSPPTRYGYTF
TRBV6-5	CASSLARGEQYF
TRBV15	CATSREARNTEAFF
TRBV7-3	CASSDRADEQFF
TRBV2	CASSSRTGNIQYF